This T cell receptor (beta chain) was captured by sequencing in a study of T cell responses to AZD1222 COVID-19 vaccine. V lost 1 base and J lost 0, with 11 bases in between. This CDR3 has 16 residues. The V gene's germline CDR1 is SGHKS and CDR2 YYEKEE (reference sequence). Only in-frame clones appear in the TCRdb table, and some are missing; sequencing was by immunoSEQ multiplex PCR. The repertoire includes over 45,000 clones, roughly nine tenths of them detected once, and around 2% sits in the top ten. The specimen comprised peripheral blood, sampled on day 0 of AZD1222 vaccination. This chain connects TRBV5-5 to TRBJ1-3; D is unresolved. The sequence was collected from an adult in good health. DNA of the CDR3: TGTGCCAGCAGCTTGTCTTTCAGCAGCTCTGGAAACACCATATATTTT. This translates into CASSLSFSSSGNTIYF. Using reference TRBV5-5 and TRBJ1-3 for the parts outside the CDR3, the full variable domain is DAGVTQSPTHLIKTRGQQVTLRCSPISGHKSVSWYQQVLGQGPQFIFQYYEKEERGRGNFPDRFSARQFPNYSSELNVNALLLGDSALYLCASSLSFSSSGNTIYFGEGSWLTVV.